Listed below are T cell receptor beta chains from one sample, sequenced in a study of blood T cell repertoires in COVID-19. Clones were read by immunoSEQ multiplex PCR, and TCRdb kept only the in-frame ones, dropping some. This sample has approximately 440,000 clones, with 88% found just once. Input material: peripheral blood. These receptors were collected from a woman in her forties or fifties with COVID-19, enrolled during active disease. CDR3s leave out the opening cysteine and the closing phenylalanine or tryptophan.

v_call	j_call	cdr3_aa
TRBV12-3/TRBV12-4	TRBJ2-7	ASSIGTVKY
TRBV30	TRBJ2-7	AWKQAGAFVHEQY
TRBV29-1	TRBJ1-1	SVKTGGTEAF
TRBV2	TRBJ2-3	ASKGQINTDTQY
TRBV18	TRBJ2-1	ASSLSPSGGAYNEQF
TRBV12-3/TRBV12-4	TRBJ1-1	ASSFGTGTF
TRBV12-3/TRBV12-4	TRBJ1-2	ATGDRVNYGYT
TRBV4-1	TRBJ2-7	ASRGLAGISYEQY
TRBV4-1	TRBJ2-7	ASSQANLAGVSYEQY
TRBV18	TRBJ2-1	ASSPRTGDREQF
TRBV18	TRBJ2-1	ASSENSGGYNEQF
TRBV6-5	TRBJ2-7	ASSLAGGTTYEQY
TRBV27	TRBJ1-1	ASSLLSTWTGEAF
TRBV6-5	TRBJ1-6	ASSLQGKDSPLH
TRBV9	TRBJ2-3	ASSFRTSGGHTDTQY
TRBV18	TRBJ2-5	ASSPRTLQETQY
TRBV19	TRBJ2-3	ASRKDRGTDTQY
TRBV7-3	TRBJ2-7	ASSLTGGSSYEQY
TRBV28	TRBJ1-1	ASSRYTEAF
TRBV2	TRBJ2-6	ASKIGTGDGANVLT
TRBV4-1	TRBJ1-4	ASSSRETGHEKLF
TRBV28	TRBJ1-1	ASIRIEAF
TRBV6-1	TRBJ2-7	ASSDRTSGDVEQY
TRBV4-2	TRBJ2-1	ASSQFTSGGANNEQF
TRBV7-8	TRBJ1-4	ASSLKGGGNEKLF
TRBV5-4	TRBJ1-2	ASSFPRLDRVGGYT
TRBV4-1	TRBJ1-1	ASSQGDRASGEAF
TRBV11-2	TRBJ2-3	ASSLEGRDTQY
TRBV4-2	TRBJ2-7	ASSPPAGGSYEQY
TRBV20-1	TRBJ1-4	SPLGEKLF
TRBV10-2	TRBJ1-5	ASAGGAEQPQH
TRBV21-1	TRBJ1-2	ATLDRVRGYT
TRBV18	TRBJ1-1	ASGQGNEAF
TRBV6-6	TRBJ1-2	ATLRGDGYT
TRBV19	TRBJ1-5	ASTAGNSPNQPQH
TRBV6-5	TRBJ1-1	ASVMTGAGAEAF
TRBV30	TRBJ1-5	AWSDNPGSGSQPQH
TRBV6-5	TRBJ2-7	ASSTAGGATYEQY
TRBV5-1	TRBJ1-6	ASSLADSPLH
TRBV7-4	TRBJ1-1	ASSSGHLYTEAF
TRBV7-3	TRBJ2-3	ASSLQGGRSTDTQY
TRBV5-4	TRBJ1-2	ASSLGGGQGASAYGYT